The 19 T cell receptor beta chains below were found in one sample sequenced in a study of shared clonotypes between healthy human individuals. The repertoire was sequenced with immunoSEQ multiplex PCR; TCRdb's copy has only in-frame clones and lacks some. The sample contains millions of clones, roughly 95% of which appear only once. Terminally differentiated effector memory CD45RA+ cells were left out of the naive CD8 fraction, which was CD45RO-negative and positively selected for CCR7. Sequencing used naive CD8+ T cells sorted from blood. The receptors shown here come from a man younger than 30 in good health.

This chain links TRBV25-1 with TRBJ2-2; unclear D gene. Germline V lookup: CDR1 MGHDK, CDR2 SYGVNS. CDR3 size: 13 residues. V was cut by 5 bases and J by 6 bases, with 10 bases left in between. The CDR3 DNA follows: TGTGCCAGCAGTACTGGGGTGCCCGGGGAGCTGTTTTTT. It encodes CASSTGVPGELFF.

The J gene is TRBJ2-7, the V gene TRBV10-1; D remains ambiguous. Trimming took off 4 bases at V and 1 base at J, with 11 bases between the two ends. CDR1 and CDR2 (germline): WNHNN, SYGVQD (reference sequence). This CDR3 has 14 residues. The CDR3 DNA reads TGCGCCAGCAGTGCCCGACTCGGGTCCTACGAGCAGTACTTC. Translating gives CASSARLGSYEQYF.

The V and J genes are TRBV4-3 and TRBJ2-1; 9 bases align to TRBD2. The length of the CDR3 is 16 residues. The V gene end was trimmed by 5 bases and the J gene end by 3 bases; junction bases not matched to a gene: 8. The germline CDR1 and CDR2 sequences are LGHNA and YSLEER. The chain's CDR3 is CASSGLAGNDYNEQFF. In nucleotides, the CDR3 is TGCGCCAGCAGCGGTCTAGCGGGAAACGACTACAATGAGCAGTTCTTC.

For the CDR3, the DNA is TGCGCCAGCAGCCAAGACGGTTTGGTCGGGTTTAGCACAGATACGCAGTATTTT. Its translation is CASSQDGLVGFSTDTQYF. The rearrangement uses TRBV4-1 and TRBJ2-3, with D unclear. CDR1 and CDR2 (germline): MGHRA, YSYEKL. Between the trimmed V and J ends, which lost 0 bases and 0 bases, there was a span of 16 bases. The CDR3 contains 18 residues.

The V call is TRBV19, the J call TRBJ1-5; 7 nucleotides match TRBD1. This CDR3 region has 13 residues. Germline V gives CDR1 LNHDA, CDR2 SQIVND (reference sequence). V trimming: 6 bases; J trimming: 2 bases; junction bases outside the gene matches: 1. This CDR3 is CASRGQGNQPQHF. In nucleotides, the CDR3 is TGTGCCAGTAGAGGACAGGGCAATCAGCCCCAGCATTTT. Full variable domain (rest looked up from reference TRBV19 and TRBJ1-5): DGGITQSPKYLFRKEGQNVTLSCEQNLNHDAMYWYRQDPGQGLRLIYYSQIVNDFQKGDIAEGYSVSREKKESFPLTVTSAQKNPTAFYLCASRGQGNQPQHFGDGTRLSIL.

A remark on this clone: In the same sample, other DNA sequences code for this CDR3. The V call is TRBV4-1, the J call TRBJ1-1, with D perhaps matching TRBD1 (5 bases). From germline, CDR1 is MGHRA and CDR2 YSYEKL. Trimming took 0 bases from V and 5 from J, leaving 10 bases between them. CDR3 length equals 14 residues. The DNA for the CDR3 is TGCGCCAGCAGCCAAGAATGGGGCTCTACTGAAGCTTTCTTT. It specifies CASSQEWGSTEAFF.

The chain links TRBV28 to TRBJ1-2; the D is unclear. The CDR3 consists of 12 residues. CDR1 is MDHEN, CDR2 SYDVKM, per germline. V was trimmed by 2 bases and J by 8 bases, leaving 9 bases between them. The CDR3 protein is CASSLAAGGYTF. The CDR3, as DNA: TGTGCCAGCAGTTTAGCCGCAGGAGGCTACACCTTC.

The rearrangement uses TRBV5-4 and TRBJ1-2; D unclear. CDR1 SGHNT and CDR2 YYREEE come from the germline V gene (reference sequence). The CDR3 is made up of 13 amino acids. Trimming removed 4 bases at V and 0 bases at J, with 7 bases between. The CDR3 loop is CASSRDSNYGYTF. CDR3 coding DNA: TGTGCCAGCAGCCGAGACTCTAACTATGGCTACACCTTC.

V and J are TRBV9 and TRBJ2-3; D is possibly TRBD2 (6 bases). Germline V gives CDR1 SGDLS, CDR2 YYNGEE. There are 15 residues in the CDR3. The V and J ends lost 2 bases and 6 bases respectively, with 16 bases between them. CDR3 nucleotides: TGTGCCAGCAGCGTTACCGGGACTCTCGCGGATACGCAGTATTTT. The encoded protein is CASSVTGTLADTQYF.

The chain uses TRBV9 and TRBJ2-3, with a weak D call TRBD2 (6 bases). This CDR3 has 15 amino acids. Trimming pared 0 bases from V and 4 bases from J, leaving 12 bases between. Germline assignment: CDR1 SGDLS and CDR2 YYNGEE. The CDR3 is CASSVVSGSPDTQYF. CDR3 nucleotide sequence: TGTGCCAGCAGCGTAGTAAGCGGGTCCCCAGATACGCAGTATTTT. Drawing the rest from reference TRBV9 and TRBJ2-3, the complete variable domain is DSGVTQTPKHLITATGQRVTLRCSPRSGDLSVYWYQQSLDQGLQFLIQYYNGEERAKGNILERFSAQQFPDLHSELNLSSLELGDSALYFCASSVVSGSPDTQYFGPGTRLTVL.

Concerning this clone itself: This CDR3 is also generated by other DNA sequences in the sample. This chain joins TRBV18 and TRBJ2-5; the match to TRBD1 covers 7 bases. V gave up 4 bases and J gave up 3 bases; unmatched junction bases: 2. The CDR3 has 13 amino acids. CDR1 is KGHSH and CDR2 is LQKENI in the germline V gene. The CDR3 DNA reads as TGTGCCAGCTCACGCACAGGGGAAGAGACCCAGTACTTC. Protein: CASSRTGEETQYF.

The CDR3 is CASSLVGVGGDTEAFF. For the CDR3, the DNA is TGTGCCAGCAGCTTAGTCGGTGTTGGAGGGGACACTGAAGCTTTCTTT. The chain recombines TRBV7-9 with TRBJ1-1; possibly TRBD1 for D (5 bases). V was trimmed by 1 base and J by 3 bases, leaving 15 bases between them. This CDR3 is built from 16 residues. Germline CDR1 reads SEHNR; CDR2 reads FQNEAQ (reference sequence).

V is TRBV6-1 and J is TRBJ2-7; D ambiguous. V was clipped by 5 bases and J by 3 bases, with 11 bases between them. Germline V gene sequence: CDR1 MNHNS, CDR2 SASEGT. The CDR3 sequence is 13 residues long. The CDR3 sequence is CASSQDRFYEQYF. CDR3 coding DNA: TGTGCCAGCAGTCAAGACCGTTTCTACGAGCAGTACTTC.

The rearrangement joins TRBV27 to TRBJ2-1, with 11 positions matching TRBD2. Looked up from germline, CDR1 is MNHEY and CDR2 is SMNVEV (reference sequence). V was clipped by 3 bases and J by 6 bases; unmatched bases: 4. The CDR3 spans 15 residues. Here the CDR3 reads CASSLGSGGANEQFF. The CDR3 DNA follows: TGTGCCAGCAGTTTGGGTAGCGGGGGGGCCAATGAGCAGTTCTTC.

This chain joins TRBV7-6 and TRBJ2-5, with TRBD2 as a possible D gene (6 bases). Germline lookup yields CDR1 SGHVS and CDR2 FNYEAQ. This CDR3 has 14 residues. V was clipped by 2 bases and J by 5 bases, with 12 bases between them. For the CDR3, the DNA is TGTGCCAGCAGCTTACGACTAGGGGCGGAGACCCAGTACTTC. Translation gives CASSLRLGAETQYF.

V is TRBV5-1 and J is TRBJ2-7; TRBD1 matches at 7 bases. The trim removed 0 bases at V and 1 base at J, leaving 10 bases unmatched. The V gene's germline CDR1 is SGHRS and CDR2 YFSETQ. This CDR3 has 17 amino acids. The CDR3 loop reads CASSLGFGDRSSYEQYF. The CDR3 DNA reads TGCGCCAGCAGCTTGGGATTTGGGGACAGAAGTTCCTACGAGCAGTACTTC.

The chain couples TRBV28 to TRBJ2-7; 7 nucleotides match TRBD1. This CDR3 has 16 residues. Trimming cost V 5 bases and J 2 bases; bases outside gene matches: 12. In germline, CDR1 is MDHEN, CDR2 SYDVKM. The CDR3 bases are TGTGCCAGCAGTAGTACAGGGGAATCCCTTCCCTACGAGCAGTACTTC. Amino acids: CASSSTGESLPYEQYF.

This sequence joins TRBV30 and TRBJ2-1; the D is unclear. The V and J ends lost 0 bases and 6 bases respectively, with 15 bases between them. The CDR3 consists of 15 residues. Germline CDR1 is GTSNPN and CDR2 is SVGIG (reference sequence). This CDR3 is CAWSVLGLSTNEQFF. CDR3 bases: TGTGCCTGGAGTGTACTGGGTTTAAGCACCAATGAGCAGTTCTTC.

The chain is built from TRBV10-3 and TRBJ2-5; the D gene is possibly TRBD1 (6 bases). Trimming removed 0 bases from V and 3 bases from J, with 8 bases in between. Germline-derived CDR1 and CDR2 are ENHRY and SYGVKD. This CDR3 comprises 14 residues. The CDR3, as DNA: TGTGCCATCAGTGAGTCGGGGGCAGAAGAGACCCAGTACTTC. As protein: CAISESGAEETQYF.